Included here is one TCR beta chain sequence, with context. The data were produced by immunoSEQ multiplex PCR, yet TCRdb's version contains in-frame clones alone and is incomplete. The sample has about 150,000 clones, around 95% seen once. This entry belongs to a study of T cell responses to AZD1222 COVID-19 vaccine. This TCR derives from an adult in good health. Sequenced here: peripheral blood, sampled on day 0 of AZD1222 vaccination.

The CDR3 DNA reads TGTGCCAGCAACCTACAAGGGAACTATGGCTACACCTTC. Translation gives CASNLQGNYGYTF. The V and J genes are TRBV2 and TRBJ1-2; D not resolved. The germline V gene encodes CDR1 SNHLY and CDR2 FYNNEI. The CDR3 is made up of 13 amino acids. V gave up 7 bases and J gave up 2 bases, with 11 bases separating them.